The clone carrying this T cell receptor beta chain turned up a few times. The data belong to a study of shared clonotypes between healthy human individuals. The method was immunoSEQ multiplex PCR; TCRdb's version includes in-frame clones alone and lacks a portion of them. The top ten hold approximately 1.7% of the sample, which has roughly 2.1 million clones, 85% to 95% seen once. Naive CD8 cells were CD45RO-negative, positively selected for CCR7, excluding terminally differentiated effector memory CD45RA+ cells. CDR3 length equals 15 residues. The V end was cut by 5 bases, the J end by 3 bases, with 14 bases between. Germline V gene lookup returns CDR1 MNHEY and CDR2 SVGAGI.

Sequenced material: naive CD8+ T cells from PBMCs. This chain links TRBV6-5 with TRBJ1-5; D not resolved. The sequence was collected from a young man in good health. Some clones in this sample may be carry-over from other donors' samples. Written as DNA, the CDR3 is TGTGCCAGCAGTCAGGATATCGAGCCCAATCAGCCCCAGCATTTT. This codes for CASSQDIEPNQPQHF.